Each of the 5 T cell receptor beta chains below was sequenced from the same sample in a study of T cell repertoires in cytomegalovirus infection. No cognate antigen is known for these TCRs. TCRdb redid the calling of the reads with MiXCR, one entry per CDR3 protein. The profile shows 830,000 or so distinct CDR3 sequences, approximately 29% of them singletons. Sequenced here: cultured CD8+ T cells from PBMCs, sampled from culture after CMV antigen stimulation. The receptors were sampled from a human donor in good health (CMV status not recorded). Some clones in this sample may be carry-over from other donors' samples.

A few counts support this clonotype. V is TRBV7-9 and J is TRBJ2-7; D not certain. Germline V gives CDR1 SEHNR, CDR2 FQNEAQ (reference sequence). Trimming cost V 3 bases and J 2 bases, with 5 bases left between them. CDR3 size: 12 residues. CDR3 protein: CASSLTTYEQYV. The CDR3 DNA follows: TGTGCCAGCAGCTTGACGACCTACGAGCAGTACGTC.

The CDR3 DNA reads as TGTGCCAGCAACCACCAGGAATGGGAGGACAGCAATCAGCCCCAGCATTTT. Its translation is CASNHQEWEDSNQPQHF. The V gene is TRBV6-2 or TRBV6-3, the J gene TRBJ1-5; D ambiguous. There are 17 residues in the CDR3. Germline CDR1 and CDR2: MNHEY and SVGEGT. The V end lost 7 bases, the J end lost 1 base, and 20 bases lay between the germline ends.

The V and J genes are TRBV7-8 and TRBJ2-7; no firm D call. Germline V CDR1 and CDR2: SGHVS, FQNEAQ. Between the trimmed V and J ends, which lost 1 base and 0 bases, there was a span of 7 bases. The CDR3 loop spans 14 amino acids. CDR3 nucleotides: TGTGCCAGCAGCTTAGGGGTTACCTCCTACGAGCAGTACTTC. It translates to CASSLGVTSYEQYF.

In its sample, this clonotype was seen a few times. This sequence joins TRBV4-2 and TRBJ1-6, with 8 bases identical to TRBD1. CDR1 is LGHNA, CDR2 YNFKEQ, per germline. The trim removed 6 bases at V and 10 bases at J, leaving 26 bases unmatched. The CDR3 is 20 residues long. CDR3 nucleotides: TGTGCCAGCAGGAAAAACAACCATATACCCGGACAGGGAACTCGCTCACCCCTCCACTTT. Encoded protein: CASRKNNHIPGQGTRSPLHF.

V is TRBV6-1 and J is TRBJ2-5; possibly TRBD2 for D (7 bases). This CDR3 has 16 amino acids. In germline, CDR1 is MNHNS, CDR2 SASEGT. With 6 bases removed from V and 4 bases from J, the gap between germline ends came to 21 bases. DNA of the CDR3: TGTGCCAGCAGCCTCGGGGGGCCCTCGGTCACAGAGACCCAGTACTTC. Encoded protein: CASSLGGPSVTETQYF.